Shown below are 24 T cell receptor beta chains from a single sample sequenced in a study of T cells after yellow fever vaccination. From the 5' RACE reads, TCRdb called clonotypes with MiXCR, one entry per CDR3 protein. The sample has 300,000 or so distinct CDR3 sequences, roughly 6.8% seen once; the top ten hold roughly a sixth. Specimen: PBMCs, collected more than 40 days after the first yellow fever vaccination. All receptors come from a man aged 18 to 29 who received the YFV17D yellow fever vaccine.

The gene calls are TRBV2 and TRBJ2-2; TRBD1 or TRBD2 may be the D gene (6 bases each). Trimming cost V 2 bases and J 9 bases, with 16 bases left between them. Looked up from germline, CDR1 is SNHLY and CDR2 is FYNNEI. The CDR3 loop spans 15 amino acids. CDR3 DNA sequence: TGTGCCAGCAGTGAAAGCCGGGGGCGGATCAGGGAGCTGTTTTTT. Protein: CASSESRGRIRELFF.

The chain has TRBV10-2 and TRBJ1-4; 8 bases are a match to TRBD1. This CDR3 is 18 amino acids long. V lost 3 bases to trimming and J lost 2 bases; unmatched junction nucleotides: 11. Germline CDR1 is WSHSY and CDR2 is SAAADI. Here the CDR3 DNA reads TGCGCCAGCAGTGATCCATACGGACAGGGAACCACTAATGAAAAACTGTTTTTT. It yields the protein CASSDPYGQGTTNEKLFF.

This clonotype came up many times. The chain has TRBV7-2 and TRBJ2-4; no definite D call. The CDR3 length is 15 residues. Germline V gene data show CDR1 as SGHTA and CDR2 as FQGNSA. The V and J ends lost 4 bases and 0 bases respectively, with 10 bases between them. Written as DNA, the CDR3 is TGTGCCAGCAGCTCCCCCGTACTAGCCAAAAACATTCAGTACTTC. Its translation is CASSSPVLAKNIQYF. Supplemented by reference TRBV7-2 and TRBJ2-4, the full variable domain reads GAGVSQSPSNKVTEKGKDVELRCDPISGHTALYWYRQSLGQGLEFLIYFQGNSAPDKSGLPSDRFSAERTGGSVSTLTIQRTQQEDSAVYLCASSSPVLAKNIQYFGAGTRLSVL.

The J gene is TRBJ2-3, the V gene TRBV29-1, with 8 bases identical to TRBD2. CDR3 length equals 13 residues. V lost 8 bases and J lost 0; bases outside the gene matches: 4. In germline, CDR1 is SQVTM, CDR2 ANQGSEA. CDR3 coding DNA: TGCAGCAAACTAGCGGCTAGCACAGATACGCAGTATTTT. Its translation is CSKLAASTDTQYF.

This clonotype has more than one count but fewer than ten. V gene TRBV20-1 combines with J gene TRBJ2-4; D call uncertain. V gave up 5 bases and J gave up 6 bases, with 20 bases separating them. Germline V gives CDR1 DFQATT, CDR2 SNEGSKA (reference sequence). The CDR3 is made up of 15 amino acids. The CDR3 here is CSAPSPRDGPNIQYF. The CDR3 nucleotides read TGCAGTGCTCCCTCTCCCCGTGATGGGCCAAACATTCAGTACTTC.

Ten or more counts support this clonotype. This chain uses TRBV7-9 with TRBJ2-5, with 7 bases fitting TRBD1. Germline V gene lookup returns CDR1 SEHNR and CDR2 FQNEAQ (reference sequence). This CDR3 spans 15 amino acids. After removal of 5 bases from V and 2 bases from J, the junction contained 8 bases not matched to a gene. DNA of the CDR3: TGTGCCAGCAGCCTTAAACGGGGACAGCAAGAGACCCAGTACTTC. Protein product: CASSLKRGQQETQYF.

This chain links TRBV7-2 with TRBJ2-3, with 9 bases lining up with TRBD2. Germline CDR1 reads SGHTA; CDR2 reads FQGNSA. The ends lost 4 bases at V and 4 bases at J; junction bases unmatched: 6. This CDR3 has 15 residues. CDR3 DNA: TGTGCCAGCAGCTCCCGGACTAGCGTATCAGATACGCAGTATTTT. This translates into CASSSRTSVSDTQYF.

This clonotype turned up a few times. V gene TRBV7-8 combines with J gene TRBJ2-3, with a tentative D call TRBD2 (7 bases). The length of the CDR3 is 17 residues. V lost 4 bases and J lost 0, with 17 bases in between. Germline lookup yields CDR1 SGHVS and CDR2 FQNEAQ. DNA of the CDR3: TGTGCCAGCAGCTCCGAGGGGGGGCGGGAGAGCACAGATACGCAGTATTTT. Protein: CASSSEGGRESTDTQYF.

This clonotype occurred many times. This chain connects TRBV6-1 to TRBJ2-5, with D perhaps matching TRBD2 (6 bases). CDR3 length equals 14 residues. Trimming pared 6 bases from V and 7 bases from J, leaving 18 bases between. The germline V gene has CDR1 MNHNS and CDR2 SASEGT. The CDR3 reads CASRTSLAVSTQYF. The CDR3 region has the DNA TGTGCCAGCAGGACCTCACTAGCCGTGTCGACCCAGTACTTC.

In this sample, this clonotype turned up a few times. The chain joins TRBV20-1 to TRBJ2-3; 9 bases map to TRBD2. This CDR3 is built from 15 residues. Germline CDR1 and CDR2: DFQATT and SNEGSKA (reference sequence). V trimming: 0 bases; J trimming: 7 bases; junction bases outside the gene matches: 8. The CDR3 coding sequence is TGCAGTGCTAGAGATAGCGGGGGACCTCAAAATACGCAGTATTTT. It is translated as CSARDSGGPQNTQYF.

The chain joins TRBV4-1 to TRBJ2-7; 9 bases align to TRBD1. J gave up 4 bases and V 0 bases, and 7 bases lay outside the gene matches. This CDR3 comprises 16 residues. Germline-derived CDR1 and CDR2 are MGHRA and YSYEKL. Written as DNA, the CDR3 is TGCGCCAGCAGCCAAGAAGGGACAGGGAAAAGATACGAGCAGTACTTC. It codes for CASSQEGTGKRYEQYF.

This clonotype was seen more than once but under ten times. The CDR3 nucleotides read TGCAGTGCGCCCCACCCCGGGTCTGTATACGAGCAGTACTTC. It specifies CSAPHPGSVYEQYF. The V and J genes are TRBV20-1 and TRBJ2-7, with D unresolved. The CDR3 extends over 14 amino acids. Germline-derived CDR1 and CDR2 are DFQATT and SNEGSKA (reference sequence). Trimming removed 6 bases from V and 4 bases from J, with 19 bases in between.

This clonotype was observed many times. This rearrangement joins TRBV21-1 to TRBJ1-1. TRBV21-1 is a pseudogene segment. The CDR3 covers 14 residues. The CDR3 reads CASSKGPKNTEAFF. In nucleotides, the CDR3 is TGTGCCAGCAGCAAAGGGCCAAAGAACACTGAAGCTTTCTTT.

This clonotype was observed a handful of times. This chain uses TRBV29-1 with TRBJ2-3; 12 bases are a match to TRBD2. V was clipped by 4 bases and J by 1 base; unmatched bases: 0. The CDR3 consists of 14 residues. The germline gives CDR1 SQVTM, CDR2 ANQGSEA. CDR3 loop: CSVGTSGGTDTQYF. The CDR3 region has the DNA TGCAGCGTTGGGACTAGCGGGGGCACAGATACGCAGTATTTT.

The chain uses TRBV6-5 and TRBJ1-3; a possible D gene is TRBD1 (5 bases). Trimming stripped 0 bases from V and 4 bases from J, with 10 bases between. The CDR3 spans 15 residues. Germline V lookup: CDR1 MNHEY, CDR2 SVGAGI. CDR3 region: CASSYSSGRGNTIYF. The CDR3 DNA reads TGTGCCAGCAGTTACTCTTCAGGGAGGGGAAACACCATATATTTT.

This clonotype was seen many times. The junction does not match germline at one end; this may be a read error. The chain employs TRBV12-3 or TRBV12-4 and TRBJ2-4, with D perhaps assigned TRBD1 or TRBD2 (7 bases each). The CDR3 sequence is 11 residues long. The CDR3 coding sequence is TGTGCCAGCAGTTTTGGGAGGGGGCTGGACTTC. Translated: CASSFGRGLDF.

The V and J genes are TRBV20-1 and TRBJ1-5; D gene unclear. Deletions cut 2 bases from V and 2 bases from J, with 10 bases between. CDR1 is DFQATT and CDR2 is SNEGSKA in the germline V gene (reference sequence). The length of the CDR3 is 14 residues. CDR3 sequence: CSARSPQGNQPQHF. As DNA, the CDR3 is TGCAGTGCTAGATCCCCCCAGGGCAATCAGCCCCAGCATTTT.

This clonotype was seen only a few times. This chain links TRBV11-1 with TRBJ2-7; D is possibly TRBD2 (5 bases). V gave up 5 bases and J gave up 7 bases, with 15 bases separating them. The CDR3 is 13 amino acids. Germline values: CDR1 SGHAT, CDR2 FQDESV (reference sequence). The CDR3: CASSPGLSWEQYV. The CDR3 DNA is TGTGCCAGCAGCCCCGGACTGAGCTGGGAGCAGTACGTC.

This chain links TRBV9 with TRBJ2-3; unclear D gene. From germline, CDR1 is SGDLS and CDR2 YYNGEE. The length of the CDR3 is 15 residues. The V and J ends lost 0 bases and 2 bases respectively, with 10 bases between them. CDR3 nucleotides: TGTGCCAGCAGCGTAGTCCCCCGACTCACAGATACGCAGTATTTT. Translating gives CASSVVPRLTDTQYF.

The chain combines TRBV6-6 with TRBJ1-1, with 7 nucleotides matching TRBD1. The CDR3 spans 13 residues. Trimming at V came to 2 bases and at J to 7 bases, leaving 4 bases not matched to a gene. From germline, CDR1 is MNHNY and CDR2 SVGAGI (reference sequence). The CDR3 is CASSYGQVHEAFF. CDR3 coding DNA: TGTGCCAGCAGTTACGGACAGGTACATGAAGCTTTCTTT.

This clonotype was recorded at least ten times. The genes are TRBV5-1 and TRBJ2-2, with TRBD1 identical over 7 bases. The CDR3 length is 16 residues. CDR1 and CDR2 (germline): SGHRS, YFSETQ. V gave up 2 bases and J gave up 2 bases; unmatched junction bases: 6. This CDR3 reads CASSFSSGGNTGELFF. The CDR3 coding sequence is TGCGCCAGCAGCTTCTCATCAGGGGGTAACACCGGGGAGCTGTTTTTT.

The V gene is TRBV20-1, the J gene TRBJ2-2; a possible D gene is TRBD2 (5 bases). Germline CDR1 DFQATT, CDR2 SNEGSKA (reference sequence). The CDR3 loop spans 15 amino acids. Trimming removed 3 bases from V and 0 bases from J, with 11 bases in between. CDR3 in amino acids: CSASLAGPNTGELFF. In nucleotides, the CDR3 is TGCAGTGCTAGCCTGGCGGGCCCGAACACCGGGGAGCTGTTTTTT.

At least ten counts were recorded for this clonotype. The chain joins TRBV10-3 to TRBJ2-7; 10 nucleotides agree with TRBD1. V shed 3 bases, J shed 2 bases, and the junction held 1 base outside the gene matches. Looked up from germline, CDR1 is ENHRY and CDR2 is SYGVKD. The CDR3 sequence is 14 residues long. DNA of the CDR3: TGTGCCATCAGTGATGGGACAGGGGCCTACGAGCAGTACTTC. Translating gives CAISDGTGAYEQYF.

This clonotype was observed a handful of times. The V call is TRBV29-1, the J call TRBJ1-1; D remains unclear. This CDR3 is 12 amino acids long. Germline CDR1 is SQVTM and CDR2 is ANQGSEA. With 6 bases removed from V and 0 bases from J, the gap between germline ends came to 8 bases. CDR3 loop: CSVTRMNTEAFF. The CDR3 DNA follows: TGCAGCGTCACCAGGATGAACACTGAAGCTTTCTTT.